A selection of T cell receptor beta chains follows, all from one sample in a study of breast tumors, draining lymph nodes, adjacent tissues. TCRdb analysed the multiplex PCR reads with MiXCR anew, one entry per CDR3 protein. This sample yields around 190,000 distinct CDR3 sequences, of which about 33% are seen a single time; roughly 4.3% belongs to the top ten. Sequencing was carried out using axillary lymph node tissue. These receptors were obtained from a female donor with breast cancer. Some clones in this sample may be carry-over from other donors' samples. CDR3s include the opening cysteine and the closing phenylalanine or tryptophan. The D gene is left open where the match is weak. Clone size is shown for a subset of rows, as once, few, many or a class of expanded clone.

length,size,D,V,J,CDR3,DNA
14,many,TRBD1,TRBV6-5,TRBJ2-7,CASSPVDRGYEQYF,TGTGCCAGCAGTCCGGTAGACAGGGGCTACGAGCAGTACTTC
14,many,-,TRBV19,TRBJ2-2,CASRDSENTGELFF,TGTGCCAGTAGGGACAGTGAGAACACCGGGGAGCTGTTTTTT
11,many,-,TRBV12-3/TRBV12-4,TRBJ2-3,CASGQRDTQYF,TGTGCCAGCGGACAGCGAGATACGCAGTATTTT
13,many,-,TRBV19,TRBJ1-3,CALEKFIGNTIYF,TGTGCCCTGGAAAAGTTCATTGGAAACACCATATATTTT
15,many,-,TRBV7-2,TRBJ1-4,CASSLGGGGGEKLFF,TGTGCCAGCAGCTTAGGAGGAGGAGGGGGTGAAAAACTGTTTTTT
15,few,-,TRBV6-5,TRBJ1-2,CASSHSSRLSYGYTF,TGTGCCAGCAGTCACTCGAGCCGACTAAGCTATGGCTACACCTTC
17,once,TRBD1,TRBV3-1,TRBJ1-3,CASSQGNGQGTGNIIYF,TGTGCCAGCAGCCAAGGAAACGGACAGGGAACTGGAAACATCATATATTTT
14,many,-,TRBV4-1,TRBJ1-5,CASTEVASNQPQHF,TGCGCCAGCACCGAGGTTGCCAGCAATCAGCCCCAGCATTTT
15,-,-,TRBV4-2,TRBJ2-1,CASSQGYTRDNEQFF,TGTGCCAGCAGCCAAGGTTACACGAGAGACAATGAGCAGTTCTTC
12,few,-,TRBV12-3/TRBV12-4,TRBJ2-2,CASSPSSGELFF,TGTGCCAGCAGTCCCTCTTCCGGGGAGCTGTTTTTT
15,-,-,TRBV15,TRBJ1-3,CATGRDQASGDTIYF,TGTGCCACCGGCAGAGATCAGGCCAGTGGAGACACCATATATTTT
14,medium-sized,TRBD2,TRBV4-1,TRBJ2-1,CASMAGGGYNEQFF,TGCGCCAGCATGGCGGGAGGGGGGTACAATGAGCAGTTCTTC
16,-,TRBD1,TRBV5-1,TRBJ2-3,CASSLTHRGHGDTQYF,TGCGCCAGCAGCTTGACCCACAGGGGCCATGGAGATACGCAGTATTTT
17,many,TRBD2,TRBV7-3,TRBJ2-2,CASSLGSSSGNTGELFF,TGTGCCAGCAGCTTAGGGTCGTCTAGCGGAAACACCGGGGAGCTGTTTTTT
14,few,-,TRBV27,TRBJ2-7,CASSFGDSPYEQYF,TGTGCCAGCAGTTTTGGTGACAGCCCCTACGAGCAGTACTTC
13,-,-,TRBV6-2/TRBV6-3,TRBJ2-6,CASSRTGANVLTF,TGTGCCAGCAGTCGGACAGGGGCCAACGTCCTGACTTTC
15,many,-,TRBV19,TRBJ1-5,CASSILVGGGQPQHF,TGTGCCAGTAGTATCCTCGTGGGGGGAGGTCAGCCCCAGCATTTT
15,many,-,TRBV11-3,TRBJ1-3,CASSLRGGVGNTIYF,TGTGCCAGCAGCTTACGTGGTGGAGTTGGAAACACCATATATTTT
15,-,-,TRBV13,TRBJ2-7,CASSFAGTSTYEQYF,TGTGCCAGCAGCTTTGCCGGGACATCCACCTACGAGCAGTACTTC
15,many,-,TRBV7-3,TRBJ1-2,CASSPGTRGVGGYTF,TGTGCCAGCAGCCCCGGGACCAGGGGAGTGGGAGGCTACACCTTC
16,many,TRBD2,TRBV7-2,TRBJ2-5,CASSLGLAGGRETQYF,TGTGCCAGCAGCTTAGGACTAGCGGGGGGGCGAGAGACCCAGTACTTC
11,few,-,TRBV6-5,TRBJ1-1,CASSGGAEAFF,TGTGCCAGCTCTGGGGGGGCTGAAGCTTTCTTT
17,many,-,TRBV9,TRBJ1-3,CASSPPAGVSGGNTIYF,TGTGCCAGCAGCCCCCCCGCCGGGGTCTCTGGAGGAAACACCATATATTTT
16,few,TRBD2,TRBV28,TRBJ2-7,CASSFGLAGEGYEQYF,TGTGCCAGCAGTTTCGGGCTAGCGGGAGAGGGCTACGAGCAGTACTTC
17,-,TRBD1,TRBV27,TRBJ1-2,CASSAYRTGRPNYGYTF,TGTGCCAGCAGTGCATATCGGACAGGGCGGCCTAACTATGGCTACACCTTC
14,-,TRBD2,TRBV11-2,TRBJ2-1,CASIFHGGTNEQFF,TGTGCCAGCATCTTCCACGGGGGGACCAATGAGCAGTTCTTC
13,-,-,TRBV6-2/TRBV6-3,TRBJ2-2,CASSGGTGGELFF,TGTGCCAGCAGTGGAGGGACGGGCGGGGAGCTGTTTTTT
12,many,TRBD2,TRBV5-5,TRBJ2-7,CASSGGGHEQYF,TGTGCCAGCAGCGGGGGGGGTCACGAGCAGTACTTC
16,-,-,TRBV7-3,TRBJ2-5,CASSPQGRDRSETQYF,TGTGCCAGCAGTCCTCAGGGGCGGGATAGGTCGGAGACCCAGTACTTC
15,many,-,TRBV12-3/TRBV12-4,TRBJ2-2,CASSPGLQNTGELFF,TGTGCCAGCAGTCCCGGACTCCAGAACACCGGGGAGCTGTTTTTT
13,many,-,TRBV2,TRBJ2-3,CASVVRGPDTQYF,TGTGCCAGCGTTGTTAGGGGCCCAGATACGCAGTATTTT
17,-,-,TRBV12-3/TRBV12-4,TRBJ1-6,CASSPDGRGTTEKTLHF,TGTGCCAGCAGCCCAGATGGTAGGGGAACAACCGAAAAGACCCTCCACTTT
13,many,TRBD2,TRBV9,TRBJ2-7,CASSASGAYEQYF,TGTGCCAGCAGCGCGAGCGGGGCCTACGAGCAGTACTTC
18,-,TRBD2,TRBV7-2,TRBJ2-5,CASSFGHPSGRAGETQYF,TGTGCCAGCAGCTTCGGACACCCCAGCGGGAGGGCCGGGGAGACCCAGTACTTC
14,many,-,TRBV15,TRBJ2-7,CATSRVEGSYEQYF,TGTGCCACCAGCAGAGTAGAGGGCAGCTACGAGCAGTACTTC
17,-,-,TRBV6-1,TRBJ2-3,CASSVFGVESSTDTQYF,TGTGCCAGCAGTGTATTCGGAGTCGAGTCTAGCACAGATACGCAGTATTTT
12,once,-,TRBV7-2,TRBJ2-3,CASGPRTDTQYF,TGTGCCAGCGGCCCCCGCACAGATACGCAGTATTTC
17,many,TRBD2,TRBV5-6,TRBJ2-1,CASSFRLAGGPHNEQFF,TGTGCCAGCAGCTTTAGGCTAGCGGGAGGCCCCCACAATGAGCAGTTCTTC
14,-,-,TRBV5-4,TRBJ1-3,CASSFTGTGNTIYF,TGTGCCAGCAGCTTCACGGGAACAGGAAACACCATATATTTT
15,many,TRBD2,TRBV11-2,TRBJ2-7,CASSARTSGSPGEYF,TGTGCCAGCAGCGCCCGGACTAGCGGGAGCCCGGGGGAGTACTTC
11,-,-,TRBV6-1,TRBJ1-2,CASSEPGPASF,TGTGCCAGCAGTGAACCGGGGCCGGCGTCCTTC
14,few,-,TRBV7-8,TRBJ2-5,CASSLARARETQHF,TGTGCCAGCAGCTTAGCCCGGGCTCGAGAGACCCAGCACTTC
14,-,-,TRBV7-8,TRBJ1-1,CASSLGRENTEAFF,TGTGCCAGCAGCTTAGGCAGGGAGAACACTGAAGCTTTCTTT
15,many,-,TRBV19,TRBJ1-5,CASRTTEGSNQPQHF,TGTGCCAGTAGAACGACAGAGGGTAGCAATCAGCCCCAGCATTTT
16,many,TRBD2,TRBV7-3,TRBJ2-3,CASSSAASGTTDTQYF,TGTGCCAGCAGCTCCGCCGCTAGCGGGACCACAGATACGCAGTATTTT
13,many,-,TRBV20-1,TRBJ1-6,CSADQGHNSPLHF,TGCAGTGCTGATCAGGGACATAATTCACCCCTCCACTTT